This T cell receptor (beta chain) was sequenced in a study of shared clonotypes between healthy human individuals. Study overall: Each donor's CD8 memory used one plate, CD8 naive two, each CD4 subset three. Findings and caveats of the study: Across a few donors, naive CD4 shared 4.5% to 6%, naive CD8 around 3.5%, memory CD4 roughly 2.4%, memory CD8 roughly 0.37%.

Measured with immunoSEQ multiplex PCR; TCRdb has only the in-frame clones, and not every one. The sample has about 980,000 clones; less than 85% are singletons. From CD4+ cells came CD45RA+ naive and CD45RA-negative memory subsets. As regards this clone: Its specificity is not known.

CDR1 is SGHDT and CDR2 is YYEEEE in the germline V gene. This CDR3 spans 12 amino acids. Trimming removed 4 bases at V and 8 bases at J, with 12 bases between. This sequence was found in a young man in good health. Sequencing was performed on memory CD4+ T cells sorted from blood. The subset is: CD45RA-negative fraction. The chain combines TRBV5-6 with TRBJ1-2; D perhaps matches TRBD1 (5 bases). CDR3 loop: CASSPGLSGYTF. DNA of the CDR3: TGTGCCAGCAGCCCGGGACTCAGCGGCTACACCTTC.